The 20 T cell receptor beta chains in this list originate from one sample, sequenced in a study of T cell repertoires in cytomegalovirus infection. TCRdb recomputed calls from the reads with MiXCR, one row per CDR3 protein. The sample has hundreds of thousands of distinct CDR3 sequences; roughly 33% are singletons. These receptors' antigens are unknown. The sample was cultured CD8+ T cells from PBMCs, taken from culture after CMV antigen stimulation. All receptors come from a human donor in good health (CMV status not recorded). Some clones in this sample may be carry-over from other donors' samples.

The table lists this clonotype with a few counts. The chain recombines TRBV25-1 with TRBJ2-1, with 11 positions matching TRBD2. Germline assignment: CDR1 MGHDK and CDR2 SYGVNS. The CDR3 is 20 residues long. With 1 base clipped from V and 4 bases from J, the junction kept 15 bases outside the gene matches. The CDR3 reads CASSELGSSGGLDLYNEQFF. DNA of the CDR3: TGTGCCAGCAGTGAATTGGGGTCTAGCGGGGGGCTTGATTTGTACAATGAGCAGTTCTTC.

The J gene is TRBJ1-1, the V gene TRBV6-2 or TRBV6-3, with D perhaps matching TRBD1 (6 bases). There are 12 residues in the CDR3. CDR1 is MNHEY, CDR2 SVGEGT, per germline. The CDR3 reads CVISRGGTEAFF. Written as DNA, the CDR3 is TGTGTCATCTCCAGGGGTGGAACTGAAGCTTTCTTT.

This clonotype was seen a handful of times. This rearrangement joins TRBV12-3 or TRBV12-4 to TRBJ2-7; the D is unclear. V was cut by 4 bases and J by 0 bases, with 10 bases left in between. CDR3 size: 14 residues. This CDR3 reads CASSYGSPSYEQYF. The CDR3, as DNA: TGTGCCAGCAGTTATGGCAGTCCCTCCTACGAGCAGTACTTC.

In this sample, this clonotype turned up a few times. The chain employs TRBV4-2 and TRBJ2-1, with 8 bases lining up with TRBD2. The CDR3 sequence is 18 residues long. The ends lost 0 bases at V and 5 bases at J; junction bases unmatched: 12. The germline V gene encodes CDR1 LGHNA and CDR2 YNFKEQ. The CDR3 loop is CASSQDPLAGATHNEQFF. The CDR3 bases are TGTGCCAGCAGCCAAGATCCCCTAGCGGGCGCTACCCACAATGAGCAGTTCTTC.

This clonotype came up once. The rearrangement joins TRBV29-1 to TRBJ2-3; 7 nucleotides agree with TRBD2. V shed 0 bases, J shed 1 base, and the junction held 4 bases outside the gene matches. CDR1 is SQVTM, CDR2 ANQGSEA, per germline. The CDR3 consists of 15 residues. CDR3 in DNA: TGCAGCGTTGAAGATCCGGCGGGAGGCACAGATACGCAGTATTTT. It encodes CSVEDPAGGTDTQYF.

The chain uses TRBV18 and TRBJ1-1; tentatively, D is TRBD1 (5 bases). Between the trimmed V and J ends, which lost 5 bases and 4 bases, there was a span of 11 bases. From germline, CDR1 is KGHSH and CDR2 LQKENI. The CDR3 loop spans 13 amino acids. CDR3 in amino acids: CASSWGSGTEAFF. The CDR3 nucleotides read TGTGCCAGCTCATGGGGCAGTGGCACTGAAGCTTTCTTT.

The rearrangement links TRBV20-1 to TRBJ2-7, with 9 positions matching TRBD1. The ends lost 1 base at V and 5 bases at J; junction bases unmatched: 6. Per the germline V gene, CDR1 is DFQATT and CDR2 is SNEGSKA (reference sequence). This CDR3 has 14 residues. The CDR3: CSARVWGQGNEQYV. In nucleotides, the CDR3 is TGCAGTGCTAGAGTTTGGGGACAGGGCAACGAGCAGTACGTC.

This clonotype was seen repeatedly, ten times or more. This rearrangement joins TRBV4-3 to TRBJ2-7, with D possibly TRBD1 on 5 matching bases. This CDR3 has 12 amino acids. The germline V gene has CDR1 LGHNA and CDR2 YSLEER. Deletions cut 0 bases from V and 5 bases from J, with 5 bases between. CDR3 sequence: CASSQDRDEQYV. CDR3 nucleotides: TGCGCCAGCAGCCAAGACAGGGACGAGCAGTACGTC.

The chain combines TRBV6-5 with TRBJ2-7; D not resolved. V lost 0 bases and J lost 2, with 11 bases in between. Germline CDR1 MNHEY, CDR2 SVGAGI. The CDR3 contains 15 residues. CDR3 amino acids: CASSYSAATTYEQYV. DNA of the CDR3: TGTGCCAGCAGTTACTCGGCAGCCACGACCTACGAGCAGTACGTC.

This clonotype was detected a few times. Here the CDR3 reads CASSLAGQGPIYYGYTF. The DNA of the CDR3 is TGTGCCAGCAGCTTAGCGGGACAAGGGCCCATATACTATGGCTACACCTTC. The V gene is TRBV7-9, the J gene TRBJ1-2; tentative D call: TRBD1 (6 bases). Between the trimmed V and J ends, which lost 0 bases and 3 bases, there was a span of 17 bases. This CDR3 contains 17 residues. Germline loops: CDR1 SEHNR, CDR2 FQNEAQ (reference sequence).

This clonotype was seen a handful of times. The chain employs TRBV4-1 and TRBJ2-1; 8 bases map to TRBD2. The ends lost 0 bases at V and 8 bases at J; junction bases unmatched: 3. The CDR3 has 14 residues. CDR1 and CDR2 from the germline V gene are MGHRA and YSYEKL. The CDR3 loop reads CASSQDLLADEQFF. The CDR3 coding sequence is TGCGCCAGCAGCCAAGATTTACTAGCGGATGAGCAGTTCTTC.

This clonotype was seen a handful of times. The V and J genes are TRBV27 and TRBJ1-1; D gene uncertain. Germline lookup yields CDR1 MNHEY and CDR2 SMNVEV (reference sequence). V was pared by 6 bases and J by 1 base, with 9 bases between. The CDR3 length is 13 residues. CDR3 coding DNA: TGTGCCAGCAGGCTGCTGGGGAACACTGAAGCTTTCTTT. It is translated as CASRLLGNTEAFF.

The rearrangement links TRBV4-3 to TRBJ2-3; D is unclear. The germline V gene encodes CDR1 LGHNA and CDR2 YSLEER. The V and J ends lost 0 bases and 0 bases respectively, with 7 bases between them. This CDR3 contains 15 residues. The CDR3 loop reads CASSQEGRSTDTQYF. The CDR3 DNA reads as TGCGCCAGCAGCCAAGAGGGCAGGAGCACAGATACGCAGTATTTT.

This clonotype was counted only a few times. This chain uses TRBV6-5 with TRBJ1-2, with TRBD1 identical over 9 bases. Looked up from germline, CDR1 is MNHEY and CDR2 is SVGAGI. J gave up 1 base and V 7 bases, and 16 bases lay outside the gene matches. This CDR3 has 18 amino acids. The CDR3 nucleotides are TGTGCCAGCACGCTCCTTCCCCTTGACAGGGGGGGTAACTATGGCTACACCTTC. It encodes CASTLLPLDRGGNYGYTF.

Many counts were recorded for this clonotype. The chain joins TRBV7-9 to TRBJ1-2; the D gene is possibly TRBD1 (6 bases). The CDR3 runs to 14 residues. V lost 4 bases and J lost 6, with 15 bases in between. Germline V CDR1 and CDR2: SEHNR, FQNEAQ (reference sequence). As DNA, the CDR3 is TGTGCCAGCAGCTACGGACAGACCCTGGATGGCTACACCTTC. Its translation: CASSYGQTLDGYTF. The variable domain in full, with the rest retrieved from reference TRBV7-9 and TRBJ1-2, is DTGVSQNPRHKITKRGQNVTFRCDPISEHNRLYWYRQTLGQGPEFLTYFQNEAQLEKSRLLSDRFSAERPKGSFSTLEIQRTEQGDSAMYLCASSYGQTLDGYTFGSGTRLTVV.

The chain is built from TRBV24-1 and TRBJ2-3; TRBD2 matches 11 bases. After removal of 3 bases from V and 1 base from J, the junction contained 2 bases not matched to a gene. Looked up from germline, CDR1 is KGHDR and CDR2 is SFDVKD. CDR3 length equals 16 residues. The CDR3 DNA reads TGTGCCACCAGTGATGTACTAGCGGGAGGCACAGATACGCAGTATTTT. Amino acid sequence: CATSDVLAGGTDTQYF.

The gene calls are TRBV9 and TRBJ1-1; 8 bases align to TRBD1. CDR1 and CDR2 from the germline V gene are SGDLS and YYNGEE. The CDR3 covers 16 residues. Unmatched junction bases numbered 7, after V lost 2 bases and J lost 1 base. CDR3 in DNA: TGTGCCAGCAGCGTTCTTGGGACAGGTACGAACACTGAAGCTTTCTTT. This codes for CASSVLGTGTNTEAFF. The variable domain in full, completed from reference TRBV9 and TRBJ1-1, reads DSGVTQTPKHLITATGQRVTLRCSPRSGDLSVYWYQQSLDQGLQFLIQYYNGEERAKGNILERFSAQQFPDLHSELNLSSLELGDSALYFCASSVLGTGTNTEAFFGQGTRLTVV.

This clonotype was found many times. CDR3 in amino acids: CASSQELPNTEAFF. CDR3 nucleotide sequence: TGCGCCAGCAGCCAAGAACTGCCGAACACTGAAGCTTTCTTT. J is TRBJ1-1 and V is TRBV4-1; unclear D gene. This CDR3 has 14 residues. Looked up from germline, CDR1 is MGHRA and CDR2 is YSYEKL. V was clipped by 0 bases and J by 1 base, with 6 bases between them.

The gene calls are TRBV4-1 and TRBJ2-1; tentatively, D is TRBD1 or TRBD2 (6 bases each). The V and J ends lost 1 base and 8 bases respectively, with 15 bases between them. Germline V gene sequence: CDR1 MGHRA, CDR2 YSYEKL. The CDR3 runs 15 residues. The CDR3 here is CASSQGLAKGDEQFF. The CDR3 DNA reads as TGCGCCAGCAGCCAAGGGCTAGCGAAGGGGGATGAGCAGTTCTTC.

This clonotype was seen only a few times. The J gene is TRBJ1-4, the V gene TRBV7-6; the D gene is possibly TRBD1 (5 bases). The CDR3 runs 15 residues. Trimming pared 3 bases from V and 5 bases from J, leaving 13 bases between. Looked up from germline, CDR1 is SGHVS and CDR2 is FNYEAQ. The CDR3 nucleotides are TGTGCCAGCAGCTTTCGGGGCAGGCTGAATGAAAAACTGTTTTTT. Its protein product is CASSFRGRLNEKLFF.